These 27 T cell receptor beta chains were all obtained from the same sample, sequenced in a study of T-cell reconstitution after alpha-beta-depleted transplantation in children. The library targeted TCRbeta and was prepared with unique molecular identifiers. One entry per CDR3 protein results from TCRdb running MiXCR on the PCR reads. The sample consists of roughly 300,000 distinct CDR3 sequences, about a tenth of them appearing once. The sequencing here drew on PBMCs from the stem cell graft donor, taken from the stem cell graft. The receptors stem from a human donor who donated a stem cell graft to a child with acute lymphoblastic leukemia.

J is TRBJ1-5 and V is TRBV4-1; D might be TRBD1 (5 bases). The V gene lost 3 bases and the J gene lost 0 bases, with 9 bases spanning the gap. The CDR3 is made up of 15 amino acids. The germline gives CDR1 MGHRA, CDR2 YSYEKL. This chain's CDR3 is CASSQTEYSNQPQHF. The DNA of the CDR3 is TGCGCCAGCAGCCAGACAGAGTATAGCAATCAGCCCCAGCATTTT.

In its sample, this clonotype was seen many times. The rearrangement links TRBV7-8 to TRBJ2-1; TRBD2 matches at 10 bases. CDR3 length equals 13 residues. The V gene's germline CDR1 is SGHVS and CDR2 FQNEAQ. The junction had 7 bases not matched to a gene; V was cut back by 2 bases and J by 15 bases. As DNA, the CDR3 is TGTGCCAGCAGCTTAAGCCTAGCGGGAGAGGGGTTCTTC. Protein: CASSLSLAGEGFF.

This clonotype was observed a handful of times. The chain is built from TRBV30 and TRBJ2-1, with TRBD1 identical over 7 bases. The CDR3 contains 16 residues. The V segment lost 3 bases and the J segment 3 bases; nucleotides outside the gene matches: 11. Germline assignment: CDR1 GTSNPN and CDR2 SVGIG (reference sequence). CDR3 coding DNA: TGTGCCTGGAGCCAGAAGACAGGGATGCGCTACAATGAGCAGTTCTTC. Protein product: CAWSQKTGMRYNEQFF. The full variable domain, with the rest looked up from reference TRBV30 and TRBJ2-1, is SQTIHQWPATLVQPVGSPLSLECTVEGTSNPNLYWYRQAAGRGLQLLFYSVGIGQISSEVPQNLSASRPQDRQFILSSKKLLLSDSGFYLCAWSQKTGMRYNEQFFGPGTRLTVL.

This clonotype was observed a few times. CDR3 bases: TGTGCCAGCAGCTTAGGGGATGGCGGGAGACATGAGCAGTTCTTC. Its protein product is CASSLGDGGRHEQFF. The chain couples TRBV7-6 to TRBJ2-1, with 7 bases that match TRBD2. The V gene's germline CDR1 is SGHVS and CDR2 FNYEAQ. V shed 1 base, J shed 8 bases, and the junction held 8 bases outside the gene matches. The CDR3 contains 15 residues.

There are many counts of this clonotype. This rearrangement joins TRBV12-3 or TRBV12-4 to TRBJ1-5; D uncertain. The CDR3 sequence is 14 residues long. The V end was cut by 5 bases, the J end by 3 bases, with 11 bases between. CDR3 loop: CASSPPRDNQPQHF. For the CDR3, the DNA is TGTGCCAGCAGTCCCCCACGGGACAATCAGCCCCAGCATTTT.

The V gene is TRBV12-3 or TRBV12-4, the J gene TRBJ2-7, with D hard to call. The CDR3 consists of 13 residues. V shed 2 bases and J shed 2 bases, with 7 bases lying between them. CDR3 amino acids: CASSLQPTYEQYF. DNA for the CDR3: TGTGCCAGCAGTTTACAGCCAACCTACGAGCAGTACTTC.

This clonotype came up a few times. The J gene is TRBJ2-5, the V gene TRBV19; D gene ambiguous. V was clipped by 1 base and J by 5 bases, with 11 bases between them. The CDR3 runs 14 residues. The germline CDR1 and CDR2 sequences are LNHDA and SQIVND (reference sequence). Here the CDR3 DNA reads TGTGCCAGTAGTATAGTCGCTAGGAGTGAGACCCAGTACTTC. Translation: CASSIVARSETQYF.

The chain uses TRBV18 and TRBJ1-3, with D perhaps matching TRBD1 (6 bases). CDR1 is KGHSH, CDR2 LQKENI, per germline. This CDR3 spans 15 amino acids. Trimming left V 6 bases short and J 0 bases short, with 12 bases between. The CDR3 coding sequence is TGTGCCAGCTCGTCAGGGGCCAGCTCTGGAAACACCATATATTTT. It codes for CASSSGASSGNTIYF.

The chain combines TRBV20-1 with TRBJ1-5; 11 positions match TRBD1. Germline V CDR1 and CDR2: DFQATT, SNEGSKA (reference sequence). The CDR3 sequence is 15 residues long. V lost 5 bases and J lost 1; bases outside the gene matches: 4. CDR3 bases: TGCAGTGCTGGACAGGGGGCGCGGAGCAATCAGCCCCAGCATTTT. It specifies CSAGQGARSNQPQHF.

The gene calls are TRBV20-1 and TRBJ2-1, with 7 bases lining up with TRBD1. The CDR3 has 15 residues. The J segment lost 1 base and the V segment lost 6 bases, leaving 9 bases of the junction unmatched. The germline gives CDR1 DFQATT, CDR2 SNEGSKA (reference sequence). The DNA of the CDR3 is TGCAGTGCCTCCGAGACAGGGAAATCCTACAATGAGCAGTTCTTC. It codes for CSASETGKSYNEQFF.

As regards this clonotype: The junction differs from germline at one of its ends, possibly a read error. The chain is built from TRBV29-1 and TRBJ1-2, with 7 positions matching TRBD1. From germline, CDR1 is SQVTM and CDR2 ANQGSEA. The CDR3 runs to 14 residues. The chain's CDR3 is CSVGTGKGNYGCTF. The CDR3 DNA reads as TGCAGCGTTGGGACAGGCAAGGGGAACTATGGCTGCACCTTC. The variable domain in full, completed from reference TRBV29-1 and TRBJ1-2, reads SAVISQKPSRDICQRGTSLTIQCQVDSQVTMMFWYRQQPGQSLTLIATANQGSEATYESGFVIDKFPISRPNLTFSTLTVSNMSPEDSSIYLCSVGTGKGNYGCTFGSGTRLTVV.

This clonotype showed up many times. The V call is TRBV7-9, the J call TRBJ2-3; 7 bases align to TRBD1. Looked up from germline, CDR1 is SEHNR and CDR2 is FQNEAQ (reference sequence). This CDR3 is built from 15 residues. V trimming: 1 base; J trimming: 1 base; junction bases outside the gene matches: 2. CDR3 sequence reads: CASSLDRGGTDTQYF. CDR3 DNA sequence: TGTGCCAGCAGCTTAGACAGGGGAGGCACAGATACGCAGTATTTT.

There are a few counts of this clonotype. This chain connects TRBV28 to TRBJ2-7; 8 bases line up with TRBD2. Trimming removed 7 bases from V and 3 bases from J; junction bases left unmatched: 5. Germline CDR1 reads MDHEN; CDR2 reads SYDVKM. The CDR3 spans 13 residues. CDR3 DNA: TGTGCCAGCAAAGCGGGAGCCCACTACGAGCAGTACTTC. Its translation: CASKAGAHYEQYF.

The CDR3 sequence: CASSVVPSGSSDTQYF. Written as DNA, the CDR3 is TGTGCCAGCAGCGTAGTGCCTAGCGGGAGCTCAGATACGCAGTATTTT. The J gene is TRBJ2-3, the V gene TRBV9, with 10 bases fitting TRBD2. With V trimmed by 0 bases and J by 4 bases, 5 bases remained unmatched. The CDR3 length is 16 residues. Per the germline V gene, CDR1 is SGDLS and CDR2 is YYNGEE.

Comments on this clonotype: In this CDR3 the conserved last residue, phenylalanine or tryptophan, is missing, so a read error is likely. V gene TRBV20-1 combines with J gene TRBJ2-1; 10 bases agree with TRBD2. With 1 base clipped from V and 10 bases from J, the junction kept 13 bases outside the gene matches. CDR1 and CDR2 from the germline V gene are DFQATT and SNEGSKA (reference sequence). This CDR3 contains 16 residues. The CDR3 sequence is CSARAQREGPRREQFL. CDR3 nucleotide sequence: TGCAGTGCTAGAGCCCAGCGGGAGGGCCCCCGTCGGGAGCAGTTCCTC.

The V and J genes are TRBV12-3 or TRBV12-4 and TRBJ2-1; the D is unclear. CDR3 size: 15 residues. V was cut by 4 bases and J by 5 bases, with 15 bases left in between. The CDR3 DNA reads TGTGCCAGCAGTTCAACTATGCGGTATGACAATGAGCAGTTCTTC. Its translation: CASSSTMRYDNEQFF.

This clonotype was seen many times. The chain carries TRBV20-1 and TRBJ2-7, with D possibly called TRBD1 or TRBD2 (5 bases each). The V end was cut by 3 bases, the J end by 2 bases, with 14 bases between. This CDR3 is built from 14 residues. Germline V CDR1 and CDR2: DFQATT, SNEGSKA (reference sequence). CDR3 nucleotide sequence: TGCAGTGCTAGGTCCGGGACGGGAACCTACGAGCAGTACTTC. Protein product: CSARSGTGTYEQYF.

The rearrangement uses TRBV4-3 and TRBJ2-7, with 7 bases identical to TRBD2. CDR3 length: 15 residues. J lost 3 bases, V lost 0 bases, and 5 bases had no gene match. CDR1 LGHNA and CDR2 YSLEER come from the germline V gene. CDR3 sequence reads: CASSQDAGAHYEQYF. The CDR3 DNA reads TGCGCCAGCAGCCAAGATGCGGGAGCCCACTACGAGCAGTACTTC.

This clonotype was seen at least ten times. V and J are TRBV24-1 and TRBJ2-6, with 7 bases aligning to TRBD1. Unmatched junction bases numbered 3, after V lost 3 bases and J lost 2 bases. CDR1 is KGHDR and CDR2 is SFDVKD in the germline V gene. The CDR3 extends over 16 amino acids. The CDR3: CATSDRDRAGANVLTF. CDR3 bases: TGTGCCACCAGTGATCGCGACAGGGCTGGGGCCAACGTCCTGACTTTC.

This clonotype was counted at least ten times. The CDR3: CASSQENIQYF. The CDR3 DNA follows: TGCGCCAGCAGCCAAGAGAACATTCAGTACTTC. V and J are TRBV4-3 and TRBJ2-4; D is unresolved. Trimming shortened V by 0 bases and J by 7 bases, and 1 base separated the two germline ends. The CDR3 length is 11 residues. CDR1 and CDR2 (germline): LGHNA, YSLEER.

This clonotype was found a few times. DNA of the CDR3: TGCAGTGACGCACGACAGCGCGCTAATGAAAAACTGTTTTTT. Protein product: CSDARQRANEKLFF. The V call is TRBV20-1, the J call TRBJ1-4; D is possibly TRBD1 (5 bases). Looked up from germline, CDR1 is DFQATT and CDR2 is SNEGSKA (reference sequence). CDR3 length: 14 amino acids. With 7 bases removed from V and 3 bases from J, the gap between germline ends came to 15 bases.

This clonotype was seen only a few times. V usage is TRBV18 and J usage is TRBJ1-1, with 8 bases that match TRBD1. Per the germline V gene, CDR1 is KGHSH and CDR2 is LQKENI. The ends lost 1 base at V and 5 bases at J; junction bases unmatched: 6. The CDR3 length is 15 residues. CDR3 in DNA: TGTGCCAGCTCACCACAAGAGACAGGGGTAACTGAAGCTTTCTTT. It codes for CASSPQETGVTEAFF.

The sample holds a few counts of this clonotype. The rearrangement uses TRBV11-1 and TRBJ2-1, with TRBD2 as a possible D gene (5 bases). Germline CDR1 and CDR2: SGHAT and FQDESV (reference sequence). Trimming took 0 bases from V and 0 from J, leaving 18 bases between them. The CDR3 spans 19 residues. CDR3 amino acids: CASSLARFSVKSSYNEQFF. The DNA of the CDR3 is TGTGCCAGCAGCTTAGCGCGTTTTAGCGTAAAGAGCTCCTACAATGAGCAGTTCTTC.

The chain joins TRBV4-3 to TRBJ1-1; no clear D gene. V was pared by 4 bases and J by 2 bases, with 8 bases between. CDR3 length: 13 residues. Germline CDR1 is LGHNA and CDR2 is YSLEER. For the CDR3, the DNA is TGCGCCAGCAGCCGCACCCCTAACACTGAAGCTTTCTTT. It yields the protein CASSRTPNTEAFF.

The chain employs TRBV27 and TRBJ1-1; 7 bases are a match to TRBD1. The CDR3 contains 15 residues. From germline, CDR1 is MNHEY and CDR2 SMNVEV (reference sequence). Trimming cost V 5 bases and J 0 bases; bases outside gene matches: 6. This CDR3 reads CASSIAGTVNTEAFF. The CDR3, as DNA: TGTGCCAGCAGTATAGCCGGGACAGTGAACACTGAAGCTTTCTTT.

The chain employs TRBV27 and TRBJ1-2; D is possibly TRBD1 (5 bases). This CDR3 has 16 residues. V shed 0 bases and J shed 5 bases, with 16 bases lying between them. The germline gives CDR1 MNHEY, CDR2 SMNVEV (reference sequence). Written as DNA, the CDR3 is TGTGCCAGCAGTTTATCGAGAGGGGAAGAAGTATATGGCTACACCTTC. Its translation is CASSLSRGEEVYGYTF.

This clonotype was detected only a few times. The CDR3 nucleotides read TGTGCCAGCAGTTACGGTAGCGGCTCCTACAATGAGCAGTTCTTC. Its translation: CASSYGSGSYNEQFF. The chain uses TRBV6-5 and TRBJ2-1; possibly TRBD2 for D (6 bases). The CDR3 has 15 residues. Looked up from germline, CDR1 is MNHEY and CDR2 is SVGAGI. Trimming took off 2 bases at V and 0 bases at J, with 8 bases between the two ends.